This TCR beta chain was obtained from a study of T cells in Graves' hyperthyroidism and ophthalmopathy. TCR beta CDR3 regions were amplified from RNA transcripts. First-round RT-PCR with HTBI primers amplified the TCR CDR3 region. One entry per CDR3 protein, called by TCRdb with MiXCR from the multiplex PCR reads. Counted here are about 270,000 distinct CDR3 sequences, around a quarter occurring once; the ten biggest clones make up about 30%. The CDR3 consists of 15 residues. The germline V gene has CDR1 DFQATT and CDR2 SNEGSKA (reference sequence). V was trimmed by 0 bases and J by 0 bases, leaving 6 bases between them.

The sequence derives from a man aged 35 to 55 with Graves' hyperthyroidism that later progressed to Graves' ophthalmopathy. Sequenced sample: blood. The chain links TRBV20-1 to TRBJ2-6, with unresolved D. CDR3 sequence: CSARDRGSGANVLTF. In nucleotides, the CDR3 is TGCAGTGCTAGAGATCGAGGCTCTGGGGCCAACGTCCTGACTTTC.